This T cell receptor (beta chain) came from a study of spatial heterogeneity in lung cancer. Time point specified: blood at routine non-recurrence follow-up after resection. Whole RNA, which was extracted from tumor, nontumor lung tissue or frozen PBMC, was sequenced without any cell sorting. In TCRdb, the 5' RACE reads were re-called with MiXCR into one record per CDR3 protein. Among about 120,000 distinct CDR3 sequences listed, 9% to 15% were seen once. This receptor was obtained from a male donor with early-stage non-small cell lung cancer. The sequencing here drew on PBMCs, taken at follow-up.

CDR3 region: CASSRDLGEKLFF. Written as DNA, the CDR3 is TGTGCCAGCAGCCGGGACTTAGGAGAAAAACTGTTTTTT. V is TRBV7-9 and J is TRBJ1-4; D might be TRBD1 (5 bases). CDR3 length equals 13 residues. Germline V gene data show CDR1 as SEHNR and CDR2 as FQNEAQ (reference sequence). The V gene lost 5 bases and the J gene lost 8 bases, with 12 bases spanning the gap.